This passage covers 32 T cell receptor beta chains from one sample sequenced in a study of spatial heterogeneity in lung cancer. General study points: Intratumoral expanded alpha and beta TCR counts were found to track tumor mutation counts.

Time point given: sample taken at primary tumor resection. These receptors' antigens are unknown. TCRdb used MiXCR to reprocess the 5' RACE reads, holding one entry per CDR3 protein. The sample lists about 3,800 distinct CDR3 sequences, 35% to 45% seen once, with 24% in the top ten. The starting material was lung tumor tissue, obtained at surgery. These receptors originate from a male donor with early-stage non-small cell lung cancer.

This clonotype was seen ten or more times. It may be a read error: a sequence one base away is much more abundant. The V gene is TRBV7-2, the J gene TRBJ1-3, with 7 bases matching TRBD1. The CDR3 is made up of 16 amino acids. The germline gives CDR1 SGHTA, CDR2 FQGNSA. With V trimmed by 5 bases and J by 6 bases, 13 bases remained unmatched. Here the CDR3 reads CASSPRGNRGENTIYF. CDR3 bases: TGTGCCAGCAGCCCCAGAGGGAACAGGGGTGAAAACACCATATATTTT.

By frequency in the sample, this clonotype is medium-sized. This chain joins TRBV3-1 and TRBJ1-2, with D possibly matching TRBD1 (5 bases). V was pared by 0 bases and J by 8 bases, with 13 bases between. CDR1 LGHDT and CDR2 YNNKEL come from the germline V gene (reference sequence). The CDR3 covers 14 residues. Here the CDR3 DNA reads TGTGCCAGCAGCCAAGAGTCCGGGGCGCGGGGCTACACCTTC. It is translated as CASSQESGARGYTF.

The chain carries TRBV11-1 and TRBJ2-1; D is ambiguous. CDR1 and CDR2 (germline): SGHAT, FQDESV (reference sequence). The CDR3 covers 15 residues. V was trimmed by 5 bases and J by 7 bases, leaving 18 bases between them. The CDR3 region is CASSRLGGLANEQFF. The CDR3 DNA reads TGTGCCAGCAGCCGCCTGGGTGGTCTTGCTAATGAGCAGTTCTTC.

This clonotype is medium-sized (0.01 to 0.1%) in the sample. The V gene is TRBV12-3 or TRBV12-4, the J gene TRBJ2-1; 13 bases line up with TRBD2. Unmatched junction bases numbered 7, after V lost 8 bases and J lost 6 bases. There are 15 residues in the CDR3. DNA of the CDR3: TGTGCCAGCCAGTTCGGGACTAGCGGGATCAATGAGCAGTTCTTC. Amino acid sequence: CASQFGTSGINEQFF.

V usage is TRBV7-9 and J usage is TRBJ2-5, with TRBD1 matching over 8 bases. This CDR3 region has 15 residues. The ends lost 4 bases at V and 2 bases at J; junction bases unmatched: 6. CDR1 and CDR2 (germline): SEHNR, FQNEAQ (reference sequence). This CDR3 reads CASSSARGRQETQYF. CDR3 nucleotides: TGTGCCAGCAGCTCCGCCAGGGGGCGGCAAGAGACCCAGTACTTC. The complete variable domain, with remaining parts taken from reference TRBV7-9 and TRBJ2-5, reads DTGVSQNPRHKITKRGQNVTFRCDPISEHNRLYWYRQTLGQGPEFLTYFQNEAQLEKSRLLSDRFSAERPKGSFSTLEIQRTEQGDSAMYLCASSSARGRQETQYFGPGTRLLVL.

This chain links TRBV20-1 with TRBJ2-1; 7 nucleotides line up with TRBD2. V dropped 1 base and J dropped 0; count of bases not matched to a gene: 3. Germline V gives CDR1 DFQATT, CDR2 SNEGSKA (reference sequence). The CDR3 runs 15 residues. The CDR3 is CSARVGGSSYNEQFF. The CDR3 DNA reads TGCAGTGCTAGAGTAGGCGGGAGCTCCTACAATGAGCAGTTCTTC.

This clonotype is termed medium-sized. V usage is TRBV25-1 and J usage is TRBJ2-5, with D unclear. CDR3 size: 10 residues. Germline V CDR1 and CDR2: MGHDK, SYGVNS. V lost 5 bases and J 5 bases, leaving 3 bases between the germline ends. The CDR3 sequence: CASSRETQYF. The CDR3 bases are TGTGCCAGCAGTAGGGAGACCCAGTACTTC.

The rearrangement links TRBV5-1 to TRBJ2-7; 9 bases agree with TRBD1. CDR1 SGHRS and CDR2 YFSETQ come from the germline V gene. The V segment lost 4 bases and the J segment 4 bases; nucleotides outside the gene matches: 9. The CDR3 is made up of 15 amino acids. CDR3 nucleotide sequence: TGCGCCAGCAGCCCACTCGGACAGGGGTCGTACGAGCAGTACTTC. The encoded protein is CASSPLGQGSYEQYF.

This clonotype was observed a handful of times. The chain couples TRBV10-3 to TRBJ2-1, with 9 bases matching TRBD1. Trimming cost V 5 bases and J 6 bases; bases outside gene matches: 8. From germline, CDR1 is ENHRY and CDR2 SYGVKD. The CDR3 is 15 amino acids. The chain's CDR3 is CAISQWTGEGNEQFF. The DNA for the CDR3 is TGTGCCATCAGTCAATGGACAGGGGAGGGCAATGAGCAGTTCTTC.

This clonotype is medium-sized within its sample. The chain uses TRBV2 and TRBJ1-3, with a weak D call TRBD1 (6 bases). Germline loops: CDR1 SNHLY, CDR2 FYNNEI. The CDR3 contains 15 residues. Deletions cut 2 bases from V and 3 bases from J, with 11 bases between. CDR3 DNA: TGTGCCAGCAGTGAACGGGGGGGCTTTGGAAACACCATATATTTT. This translates into CASSERGGFGNTIYF.

The J gene is TRBJ2-3, the V gene TRBV7-3; 9 nucleotides agree with TRBD2. The length of the CDR3 is 17 residues. Trimming took 1 base from V and 2 from J; bases not matched to a gene: 7. The V gene's germline CDR1 is SGHTA and CDR2 FQGTGA. As DNA, the CDR3 is TGTGCCAGCAGCTTAAACCCAGCGGGGGGCCACACAGATACGCAGTATTTT. As protein: CASSLNPAGGHTDTQYF.

This clonotype was detected only a few times. V is TRBV5-1 and J is TRBJ2-2, with D perhaps matching TRBD2 (6 bases). CDR1 and CDR2 from the germline V gene are SGHRS and YFSETQ. The CDR3 runs to 15 residues. V lost 6 bases to trimming and J lost 0 bases, with 12 bases between them. CDR3 nucleotides: TGCGCCAGCACCCGGGAGACAGCGAACACCGGGGAGCTGTTTTTT. This translates into CASTRETANTGELFF. The full variable domain, completed using reference TRBV5-1 and TRBJ2-2, is KAGVTQTPRYLIKTRGQQVTLSCSPISGHRSVSWYQQTPGQGLQFLFEYFSETQRNKGNFPGRFSGRQFSNSRSEMNVSTLELGDSALYLCASTRETANTGELFFGEGSRLTVL.

This clonotype was seen a few times. This chain joins TRBV7-3 and TRBJ2-1; no clear D gene. V lost 1 base and J lost 5, with 9 bases in between. CDR1 SGHTA and CDR2 FQGTGA come from the germline V gene. This CDR3 is built from 14 residues. CDR3 loop: CASSLNHIHNEQFF. CDR3 DNA sequence: TGTGCCAGCAGCTTAAATCATATCCACAATGAGCAGTTCTTC.

There are a few counts of this clonotype. The CDR3 loop reads CASSLDRAGQPQHF. CDR3 coding DNA: TGTGCCAGCAGCTTAGACAGGGCGGGACAGCCCCAGCATTTT. The chain combines TRBV11-2 with TRBJ1-5, with a weak D call TRBD1 (5 bases). V dropped 0 bases and J dropped 7 bases, with 10 bases sitting between them. There are 14 residues in the CDR3. From germline, CDR1 is SGHAT and CDR2 FQNNGV. The full variable domain, in which reference TRBV11-2 and TRBJ1-5 provide the parts outside the CDR3, is EAGVAQSPRYKIIEKRQSVAFWCNPISGHATLYWYQQILGQGPKLLIQFQNNGVVDDSQLPKDRFSAERLKGVDSTLKIQPAKLEDSAVYLCASSLDRAGQPQHFGDGTRLSIL.

CDR3 sequence (DNA): TGTGCCAGCAGCTTAGGACAGCCCCCAGAGACCCAGTACTTC. It translates to CASSLGQPPETQYF. The chain joins TRBV7-9 to TRBJ2-5; weak D call: TRBD1 (5 bases). CDR1 and CDR2 from the germline V gene are SEHNR and FQNEAQ (reference sequence). V gave up 1 base and J gave up 4 bases, with 10 bases separating them. CDR3 length: 14 amino acids. The whole variable domain, remainder taken from reference TRBV7-9 and TRBJ2-5, is DTGVSQNPRHKITKRGQNVTFRCDPISEHNRLYWYRQTLGQGPEFLTYFQNEAQLEKSRLLSDRFSAERPKGSFSTLEIQRTEQGDSAMYLCASSLGQPPETQYFGPGTRLLVL.

This clonotype has a handful of counts. CDR3 DNA sequence: TGTGCCAGCAGGACAGGGGGATTGAACACTGAAGCTTTCTTT. This gives the protein CASRTGGLNTEAFF. The chain uses TRBV27 and TRBJ1-1; 9 positions agree with TRBD1. Per the germline V gene, CDR1 is MNHEY and CDR2 is SMNVEV (reference sequence). With 6 bases clipped from V and 0 bases from J, the junction kept 2 bases outside the gene matches. CDR3 length: 14 residues.

The J gene is TRBJ2-3, the V gene TRBV25-1; D is ambiguous. CDR1 and CDR2 from the germline V gene are MGHDK and SYGVNS. Trimming stripped 5 bases from V and 4 bases from J, with 16 bases between. The CDR3 has 15 residues. The CDR3 protein is CASSWDSPGADTQYF. CDR3 sequence (DNA): TGTGCCAGCAGTTGGGATAGCCCTGGCGCAGATACGCAGTATTTT.

This clonotype is labeled large (0.1 to 1%). J is TRBJ2-3 and V is TRBV20-1, with D possibly TRBD2 on 6 matching bases. Between the trimmed V and J ends, which lost 0 bases and 4 bases, there was a span of 14 bases. CDR3 size: 15 residues. Germline V lookup: CDR1 DFQATT, CDR2 SNEGSKA (reference sequence). Here the CDR3 reads CSARDGPGVADTQYF. CDR3 DNA: TGCAGTGCTAGAGATGGACCGGGAGTGGCAGATACGCAGTATTTT.

This rearrangement joins TRBV5-4 to TRBJ1-2, with 9 positions matching TRBD1. The length of the CDR3 is 13 residues. Germline V gene sequence: CDR1 SGHNT, CDR2 YYREEE (reference sequence). The junction had 6 bases not matched to a gene; V was cut back by 4 bases and J by 8 bases. The CDR3 spells CASSTRDREGYTF. Here the CDR3 DNA reads TGTGCCAGCAGCACCCGGGACAGGGAGGGCTACACCTTC.

The chain is built from TRBV7-2 and TRBJ2-2; D could derive from TRBD1 or TRBD2 (6 bases each). The germline V and J ends were trimmed by 2 bases and 6 bases, with 10 bases remaining between them. This CDR3 has 14 amino acids. The germline V gene has CDR1 SGHTA and CDR2 FQGNSA. CDR3 in amino acids: CASSLMGGSGELFF. The CDR3 DNA sequence: TGTGCCAGCAGCTTAATGGGGGGCTCCGGGGAGCTGTTTTTT.

This clonotype was picked up a small number of times. CDR3 residues: CASSFWGTRPDTQYF. As DNA, the CDR3 is TGTGCCAGCAGTTTTTGGGGGACTAGGCCAGATACGCAGTATTTT. The chain combines TRBV2 with TRBJ2-3, with 8 bases identical to TRBD2. The CDR3 is 15 amino acids. J was trimmed by 4 bases and V by 5 bases; bases with no gene match: 8. Germline assignment: CDR1 SNHLY and CDR2 FYNNEI.

This clonotype turned up a few times. The chain joins TRBV5-1 to TRBJ2-5; D not certain. The length of the CDR3 is 13 residues. CDR1 SGHRS and CDR2 YFSETQ come from the germline V gene. V was shortened by 3 bases and J by 4 bases, with 10 bases between the two germline ends. The CDR3 region has the DNA TGCGCCAGCAGCTACGCAGGTGGAGAGACCCAGTACTTC. It yields the protein CASSYAGGETQYF.

The chain combines TRBV20-1 with TRBJ2-3; the match to TRBD2 covers 12 bases. Germline CDR1 reads DFQATT; CDR2 reads SNEGSKA (reference sequence). V lost 2 bases, J lost 4 bases, and 7 bases stayed unmatched. This CDR3 is built from 16 residues. CDR3 nucleotides: TGCAGTGCTAGATCCGTGACTAGCGGGAGACCAGATACGCAGTATTTT. This gives the protein CSARSVTSGRPDTQYF.

This rearrangement joins TRBV20-1 to TRBJ2-7; the D gene is possibly TRBD1 (6 bases). V was clipped by 5 bases and J by 7 bases, with 15 bases between them. Germline values: CDR1 DFQATT, CDR2 SNEGSKA (reference sequence). The CDR3 totals 12 residues. The CDR3 DNA is TGCAGTGCTGGGAAAGGGGACACAGAGCAGTACTTC. This translates into CSAGKGDTEQYF.

The chain links TRBV7-8 to TRBJ2-4; D gene unclear. Trimming shortened V by 1 base and J by 3 bases, and 13 bases separated the two germline ends. Germline-derived CDR1 and CDR2 are SGHVS and FQNEAQ. The CDR3 is 16 amino acids. CDR3 nucleotide sequence: TGTGCCAGCAGCTTAGGGGGTGCATCGGACAAAAACATTCAGTACTTC. Its translation is CASSLGGASDKNIQYF. Full variable domain (remainder filled in from reference TRBV7-8 and TRBJ2-4): GAGVSQSPRYKVAKRGQDVALRCDPISGHVSLFWYQQALGQGPEFLTYFQNEAQLDKSGLPSDRFFAERPEGSVSTLKIQRTQQEDSAVYLCASSLGGASDKNIQYFGAGTRLSVL.

J is TRBJ2-7 and V is TRBV7-9; 10 nucleotides line up with TRBD2. The J segment lost 4 bases and the V segment lost 4 bases, leaving 10 bases of the junction unmatched. The germline V gene has CDR1 SEHNR and CDR2 FQNEAQ (reference sequence). The CDR3 sequence is 16 residues long. The CDR3 protein is CASSSKPGLAVYEQYF. In nucleotides, the CDR3 is TGTGCCAGCAGCTCAAAGCCCGGACTAGCGGTTTACGAGCAGTACTTC.

The chain links TRBV28 to TRBJ1-3; tentative D call: TRBD1 (6 bases). CDR1 and CDR2 from the germline V gene are MDHEN and SYDVKM. Between the trimmed V and J ends, which lost 6 bases and 6 bases, there was a span of 15 bases. This CDR3 is built from 14 residues. The CDR3 sequence is CASSSTGQENTIYF. The CDR3 DNA reads as TGTGCCAGCAGCTCCACAGGGCAGGAAAACACCATATATTTT.

In its sample, this clonotype ranks as medium-sized. V usage is TRBV5-6 and J usage is TRBJ1-1; no firm D call. Germline-derived CDR1 and CDR2 are SGHDT and YYEEEE. The CDR3 consists of 14 residues. V shed 3 bases and J shed 2 bases, with 11 bases lying between them. Here the CDR3 reads CASSWGARNTEAFF. The CDR3 DNA reads TGTGCCAGCAGCTGGGGAGCTCGAAACACTGAAGCTTTCTTT.

The J gene is TRBJ2-1, the V gene TRBV4-3, with D perhaps TRBD1 or TRBD2 (5 bases each). Germline CDR1 LGHNA, CDR2 YSLEER. V was shortened by 6 bases and J by 2 bases, with 14 bases between the two germline ends. The length of the CDR3 is 15 residues. The CDR3 spells CASRKGRQTYNEQFF. Here the CDR3 DNA reads TGCGCCAGCAGGAAGGGACGACAGACCTACAATGAGCAGTTCTTC.

The table lists this clonotype with many counts. The V and J genes are TRBV29-1 and TRBJ1-2, with 9 bases that match TRBD1. Trimming cost V 6 bases and J 6 bases; bases outside gene matches: 2. This CDR3 spans 11 amino acids. Germline CDR1 and CDR2: SQVTM and ANQGSEA. CDR3 loop: CSVRTGDGYTF. For the CDR3, the DNA is TGCAGCGTAAGGACAGGGGATGGCTACACCTTC.

The CDR3 region has the DNA TGTGCCAGCAGCCTCATGTCCGTCGGGGCGCGGGATACGCAGTATTTT. Encoded protein: CASSLMSVGARDTQYF. The chain employs TRBV14 and TRBJ2-3, with D perhaps assigned TRBD1 or TRBD2 (5 bases each). V dropped 4 bases and J dropped 6 bases, with 20 bases sitting between them. In germline, CDR1 is SGHDN, CDR2 FVKESK. The CDR3 consists of 16 residues.

By sample fraction, this clonotype is medium-sized. CDR3 in DNA: TGTGCCAGCAGCTTAGTAGCTGGACCCCCCTCCTACGAGCAGTACTTC. Its protein is CASSLVAGPPSYEQYF. The chain uses TRBV7-8 and TRBJ2-7; D not resolved. The V end was cut by 1 base, the J end by 0 bases, with 13 bases between. Germline CDR1 is SGHVS and CDR2 is FQNEAQ. The CDR3 totals 16 residues.